The clone carrying this TCR beta chain has a handful of counts. No antigen is known for it. MiXCR, applied by TCRdb to the 5' RACE reads, yields one record per CDR3 protein. This sample has 200,000 to 250,000 distinct CDR3 sequences, with roughly 7% found just once. Trimming cost V 1 base and J 2 bases, with 12 bases left between them. The CDR3 has 15 amino acids. Germline V gene sequence: CDR1 MNHNS, CDR2 SASEGT. This record comes from a study of identical twins. Study-level findings and limits: There were fewer insertions in abundant cord blood beta clonotypes, but memory repertoires showed no such pattern. Cross-sectional statistics, not tracking of the same donors, supported the conclusions.

These data also featured in a second study, about yellow fever vaccine responses in identical twins.

The origin of this receptor is a woman younger than 35 in good health. Sequenced: memory (CD45RO+) T cells sorted from blood. The J gene is TRBJ2-7, the V gene TRBV6-1, with D hard to call. The CDR3 protein is CASSEGPLPTYEQYF. CDR3 DNA sequence: TGTGCCAGCAGTGAAGGGCCGCTCCCGACCTACGAGCAGTACTTC.